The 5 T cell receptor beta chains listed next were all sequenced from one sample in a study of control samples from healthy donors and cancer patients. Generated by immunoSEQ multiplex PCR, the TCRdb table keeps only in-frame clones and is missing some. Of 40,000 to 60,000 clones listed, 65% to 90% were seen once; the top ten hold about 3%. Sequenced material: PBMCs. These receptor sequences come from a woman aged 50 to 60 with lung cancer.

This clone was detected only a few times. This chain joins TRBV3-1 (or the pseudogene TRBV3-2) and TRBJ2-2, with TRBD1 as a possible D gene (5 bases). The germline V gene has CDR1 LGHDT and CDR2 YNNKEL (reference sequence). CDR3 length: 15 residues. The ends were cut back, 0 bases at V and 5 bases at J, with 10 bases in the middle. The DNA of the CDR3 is TGTGCCAGCAGCCAAGAAGCAGGGTGGACCGGGGAGCTGTTTTTT. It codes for CASSQEAGWTGELFF.

CDR3 in DNA: TGTGCCACCAGTGATCCGGGACAGAGTTACACAGATACGCAGTATTTT. This sequence encodes CATSDPGQSYTDTQYF. V usage is TRBV24-1 and J usage is TRBJ2-3, with TRBD1 matching over 7 bases. The CDR3 runs 16 residues. V was pared by 3 bases and J by 2 bases, with 7 bases of the junction left unmatched. Looked up from germline, CDR1 is KGHDR and CDR2 is SFDVKD.

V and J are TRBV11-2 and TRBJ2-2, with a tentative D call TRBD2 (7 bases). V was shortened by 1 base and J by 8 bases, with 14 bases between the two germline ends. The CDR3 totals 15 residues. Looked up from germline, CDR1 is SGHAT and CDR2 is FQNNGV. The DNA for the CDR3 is TGTGCCAGCAGCTTAGTCATCGCGGGGGCGGGGGAGCTGTTTTTT. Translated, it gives CASSLVIAGAGELFF.

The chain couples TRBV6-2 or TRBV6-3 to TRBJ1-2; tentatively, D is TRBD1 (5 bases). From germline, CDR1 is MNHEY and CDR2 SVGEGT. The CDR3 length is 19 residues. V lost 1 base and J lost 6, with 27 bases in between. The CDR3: CASSYYTAGPQGKVNGYTF. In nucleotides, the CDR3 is TGTGCCAGCAGTTACTATACCGCAGGGCCCCAGGGCAAGGTGAATGGCTACACCTTC.

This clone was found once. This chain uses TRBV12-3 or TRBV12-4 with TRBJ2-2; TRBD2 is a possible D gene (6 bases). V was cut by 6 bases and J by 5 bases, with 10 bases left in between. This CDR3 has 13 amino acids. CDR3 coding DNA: TGTGCCAGCAGGCTGGGACTTACCGGGGAGCTGTTTTTT. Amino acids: CASRLGLTGELFF.